The 13 T cell receptor beta chains reported below all come from one sample, sequenced in a study of blood T cells in healthy people across ages. PCR was performed a second time for about 7 to 12 cycles using a sample-barcoded 5' primer and a J-beta primer mix. TCRdb fed the 5' RACE reads into MiXCR, producing one record per CDR3 protein. The repertoire holds around 850,000 distinct CDR3 sequences, around 36% seen once, with about an eighth in the top ten. The sequenced sample consisted of blood. All receptors derive from a man younger than 30 in good health.

This clonotype was counted only a few times. The CDR3 here is CASSPSGAGYEQYF. The CDR3 DNA reads TGTGCCAGCAGCCCTAGCGGGGCGGGCTACGAGCAGTACTTC. The chain carries TRBV2 and TRBJ2-7, with 9 bases that match TRBD2. Trimming took 6 bases from V and 3 from J; bases not matched to a gene: 6. The CDR3 consists of 14 residues. Per germline, CDR1 SNHLY and CDR2 FYNNEI.

The chain has TRBV11-1 and TRBJ1-4; D unresolved. The CDR3 length is 15 residues. CDR1 and CDR2 (germline): SGHAT, FQDESV (reference sequence). V dropped 6 bases and J dropped 5 bases, with 16 bases sitting between them. The CDR3 bases are TGTGCCAGCAGTTCGACCGCGGGCGCAAATGAAAAACTGTTTTTT. It is translated as CASSSTAGANEKLFF.

This rearrangement joins TRBV28 to TRBJ2-7; D is ambiguous. Germline V gene data show CDR1 as MDHEN and CDR2 as SYDVKM. This CDR3 is 14 amino acids long. V lost 4 bases, J lost 0 bases, and 10 bases lay in between. The CDR3 bases are TGTGCCAGCAGTTCCGGTAGGAGCTCCTACGAGCAGTACTTC. Translating it yields CASSSGRSSYEQYF.

A few counts support this clonotype. This chain uses TRBV7-2 with TRBJ2-7; the D is unclear. V was clipped by 1 base and J by 3 bases, with 13 bases between them. Per germline, CDR1 SGHTA and CDR2 FQGNSA. The CDR3 has 15 amino acids. CDR3 residues: CASSLVVSTNYEQYF. DNA for the CDR3: TGTGCCAGCAGCTTAGTAGTATCGACCAACTACGAGCAGTACTTC. Drawing the rest from reference TRBV7-2 and TRBJ2-7, the complete variable domain is GAGVSQSPSNKVTEKGKDVELRCDPISGHTALYWYRQSLGQGLEFLIYFQGNSAPDKSGLPSDRFSAERTGGSVSTLTIQRTQQEDSAVYLCASSLVVSTNYEQYFGPGTRLTVT.

This rearrangement joins TRBV2 to TRBJ1-1; D gene uncertain. Germline lookup yields CDR1 SNHLY and CDR2 FYNNEI. The CDR3 loop spans 15 amino acids. Trimming pared 4 bases from V and 6 bases from J, leaving 18 bases between. The CDR3 DNA sequence: TGTGCCAGCAGTGGTAGGGAGGAGGCGGGCGCTGAAGCTTTCTTT. As protein: CASSGREEAGAEAFF.

This clonotype appeared a few times. This rearrangement joins TRBV27 to TRBJ2-1; TRBD1 or TRBD2 may be the D gene (5 bases each). The CDR3 spans 14 residues. The V end lost 3 bases, the J end lost 4 bases, and 10 bases lay between the germline ends. Germline CDR1 reads MNHEY; CDR2 reads SMNVEV (reference sequence). The CDR3 nucleotides read TGTGCCAGCAGTTTCTGGGGGTCGTACAATGAGCAGTTCTTC. Translating it yields CASSFWGSYNEQFF.

The CDR3, as DNA: TGTGCCACCGAGGACAGGGGGCCCGGCACCGGGGAGCTGTTTTTT. This encodes CATEDRGPGTGELFF. The chain has TRBV6-6 and TRBJ2-2; 11 positions match TRBD1. Looked up from germline, CDR1 is MNHNY and CDR2 is SVGAGI (reference sequence). The ends lost 10 bases at V and 4 bases at J; junction bases unmatched: 8. The CDR3 loop spans 15 amino acids.

This clonotype was picked up one time. CDR3 sequence (DNA): TGTGCCAGCAGCCGCACCGGGGACCCCATTTATAGTCAGTTCTTC. Protein: CASSRTGDPIYSQFF. The chain couples TRBV7-2 to TRBJ2-1; the D gene could be TRBD1 or TRBD2 (5 bases each). CDR1 is SGHTA and CDR2 is FQGNSA in the germline V gene. The CDR3 is made up of 15 amino acids. Trimming pared 5 bases from V and 13 bases from J, leaving 24 bases between.

The V gene is TRBV4-2, the J gene TRBJ1-5, with TRBD1 matching over 10 bases. Germline CDR1 reads LGHNA; CDR2 reads YNFKEQ. The CDR3 spans 15 residues. Trimming at V came to 3 bases and at J to 5 bases, leaving 4 bases not matched to a gene. In nucleotides, the CDR3 is TGTGCCAGCAGCCAGGGGACAGGGGCGTATCAGCCCCAGCATTTT. It yields the protein CASSQGTGAYQPQHF.

This clonotype turned up a few times. V and J are TRBV7-2 and TRBJ1-2; tentative D call: TRBD1 (5 bases). The CDR3 totals 12 residues. The germline V gene encodes CDR1 SGHTA and CDR2 FQGNSA. Trimming removed 6 bases at V and 3 bases at J, with 8 bases between. The CDR3 DNA reads TGTGCCAGCAGGGACACCTACTATGGCTACACCTTC. Translated: CASRDTYYGYTF.

This clonotype was picked up many times. CDR3 protein: CASSSSGPYGYTF. The CDR3 DNA reads as TGTGCCAGCAGTTCCTCCGGGCCCTATGGCTACACCTTC. This chain joins TRBV12-3 or TRBV12-4 and TRBJ1-2; D ambiguous. V gave up 4 bases and J gave up 4 bases, with 10 bases separating them. This CDR3 region has 13 residues.

This clonotype has a handful of counts. This chain's CDR3 is CASSPFVGTGSYNEQFF. DNA of the CDR3: TGCGCCAGCAGCCCCTTTGTGGGCACAGGGTCCTACAATGAGCAGTTCTTC. The rearrangement joins TRBV5-1 to TRBJ2-1; TRBD1 is a possible D gene (6 bases). CDR3 size: 17 residues. V lost 4 bases to trimming and J lost 1 base, with 18 bases between them. Germline V gives CDR1 SGHRS, CDR2 YFSETQ.

The chain combines TRBV30 with TRBJ2-1; D might be TRBD1 (6 bases). The CDR3 runs 13 residues. Trimming took off 5 bases at V and 1 base at J, with 9 bases between the two ends. In germline, CDR1 is GTSNPN, CDR2 SVGIG (reference sequence). CDR3 in amino acids: CAWGTLSYNEQFF. The DNA of the CDR3 is TGTGCCTGGGGGACACTTTCCTACAATGAGCAGTTCTTC.